This T cell receptor beta chain was recovered during a study of regulatory T cells in long-lasting Graves disease. Study results and caveats: TRBV28 was favored in persistent disease, as were TRBJ1-2 and TRBJ2-5.

Stated time point: newly diagnosed GD, antithyroid drugs for less than 3 months. Making the TCR library involved RNA that had been extracted from PBMCs. Construction of TCR beta libraries relied on iRepertoire HTBI primers and on Arm-PCR targeting CDR3 regions. TCRdb re-analysed the multiplex PCR reads in MiXCR, keeping a single row per CDR3 protein. The sample yields about 620,000 distinct CDR3 sequences, 15% to 20% seen once. Germline V lookup: CDR1 SGHTA, CDR2 FQGNSA. This CDR3 has 21 amino acids. V trimming: 8 bases; J trimming: 6 bases; junction bases outside the gene matches: 25. To note about this clonotype: Its matching antigen is unknown.

This same sample was also part of a study on T cells in Graves' hyperthyroidism and ophthalmopathy. As reported in that work: Most thyroid clonotypes that were expanded above 0.001 also turned up in blood.

The source was peripheral blood mononuclear cells (PBMCs), collected at new diagnosis, from a patient treated with antithyroid drugs. The TCR was taken from a woman in her thirties with Graves disease. The chain combines TRBV7-2 with TRBJ2-2, with 12 bases identical to TRBD1. CDR3 DNA: TGTGCCAGCGGTTCGCACCTGACGCCCCGGGACAGGGGGCGAAACTCCGGGGAGCTGTTTTTT. Its translation is CASGSHLTPRDRGRNSGELFF.